Below, 21 T cell receptor beta chains from the same sample are listed, as sequenced in a study of T cell changes during pregnancy in multiple sclerosis. Data came from immunoSEQ multiplex PCR; TCRdb stores just in-frame clones and leaves some out. The sample comprises 85,000 to 100,000 clones, about 92% of which are singletons, and roughly 2.7% rests with the top ten. Specimen: peripheral blood, collected in the first trimester of pregnancy. All receptors come from a female donor with multiple sclerosis, enrolled in a pregnancy study.

The genes are TRBV27 and TRBJ1-1, with D possibly matching TRBD1 (6 bases). The CDR3 is 13 amino acids. V lost 4 bases and J 1 base, leaving 7 bases between the germline ends. From germline, CDR1 is MNHEY and CDR2 SMNVEV (reference sequence). The CDR3 region is CASSSDRNTEAFF. CDR3 sequence (DNA): TGTGCCAGCAGTTCGGACAGGAACACTGAAGCTTTCTTT.

The rearrangement links TRBV11-2 to TRBJ2-7; the D gene is possibly TRBD2 (5 bases). V lost 1 base to trimming and J lost 3 bases, with 16 bases between them. This CDR3 has 16 amino acids. Germline V gene data show CDR1 as SGHAT and CDR2 as FQNNGV. The CDR3 spells CASSLGPGLTFYEQYF. Written as DNA, the CDR3 is TGTGCCAGCAGCTTAGGCCCTGGACTTACTTTCTACGAGCAGTACTTC. The full variable domain, completed using reference TRBV11-2 and TRBJ2-7, is EAGVAQSPRYKIIEKRQSVAFWCNPISGHATLYWYQQILGQGPKLLIQFQNNGVVDDSQLPKDRFSAERLKGVDSTLKIQPAKLEDSAVYLCASSLGPGLTFYEQYFGPGTRLTVT.

V gene TRBV5-6 combines with J gene TRBJ1-4; 9 positions agree with TRBD1. Germline-derived CDR1 and CDR2 are SGHDT and YYEEEE. J gave up 3 bases and V 0 bases, and 6 bases lay outside the gene matches. The CDR3 is 17 residues long. Here the CDR3 DNA reads TGTGCCAGCAGCTTGGACAGGGGGCGGAGGGCTAATGAAAAACTGTTTTTT. Amino acid sequence: CASSLDRGRRANEKLFF. Together with reference TRBV5-6 and TRBJ1-4, the CDR3 gives the full variable domain: DAGVTQSPTHLIKTRGQQVTLRCSPKSGHDTVSWYQQALGQGPQFIFQYYEEEERQRGNFPDRFSGHQFPNYSSELNVNALLLGDSALYLCASSLDRGRRANEKLFFGSGTQLSVL.

The J gene is TRBJ2-3, the V gene TRBV14, with D tentatively TRBD2 (6 bases). The CDR3 has 14 residues. Deletions cut 7 bases from V and 1 base from J, with 12 bases between. Germline assignment: CDR1 SGHDN and CDR2 FVKESK. CDR3 DNA sequence: TGTGCCAGCACCTTCGGAGGGGGCACAGATACGCAGTATTTT. Its translation is CASTFGGGTDTQYF.

Here the CDR3 DNA reads TGTGCCTGGAGTGTACGGCGGCGAGGGAACACTGAAGCTTTCTTT. Its protein product is CAWSVRRRGNTEAFF. The chain uses TRBV30 and TRBJ1-1; D is uncertain. There are 15 residues in the CDR3. Germline lookup yields CDR1 GTSNPN and CDR2 SVGIG (reference sequence). Trimming removed 0 bases at V and 1 base at J, with 12 bases between.

The V call is TRBV7-9, the J call TRBJ2-1; TRBD2 aligns across 10 bases. In germline, CDR1 is SEHNR, CDR2 FQNEAQ (reference sequence). The V segment lost 5 bases and the J segment 3 bases; nucleotides outside the gene matches: 7. This CDR3 spans 16 amino acids. CDR3: CASSLTLAGVYNEQFF. CDR3 DNA: TGTGCCAGCAGCCTTACTCTAGCGGGAGTCTACAATGAGCAGTTCTTC. The variable domain in full, completed from reference TRBV7-9 and TRBJ2-1, reads DTGVSQNPRHKITKRGQNVTFRCDPISEHNRLYWYRQTLGQGPEFLTYFQNEAQLEKSRLLSDRFSAERPKGSFSTLEIQRTEQGDSAMYLCASSLTLAGVYNEQFFGPGTRLTVL.

This chain links TRBV19 with TRBJ2-1; 10 bases are a match to TRBD2. The germline V gene has CDR1 LNHDA and CDR2 SQIVND (reference sequence). J was trimmed by 8 bases and V by 1 base; bases with no gene match: 8. CDR3 length equals 16 residues. As DNA, the CDR3 is TGTGCCAGTAGTATAGGTCCGGGACTAGCGATTTATGAGCAGTTCTTC. Encoded protein: CASSIGPGLAIYEQFF.

The V call is TRBV30, the J call TRBJ2-3; 14 bases are a match to TRBD2. Trimming at V came to 3 bases and at J to 4 bases, leaving 6 bases not matched to a gene. This CDR3 has 16 amino acids. Germline lookup yields CDR1 GTSNPN and CDR2 SVGIG (reference sequence). CDR3 region: CAWREKGLAGADTQYF. Written as DNA, the CDR3 is TGTGCCTGGAGGGAAAAGGGACTAGCGGGAGCAGATACGCAGTATTTT.

V gene TRBV21-1 combines with J gene TRBJ1-5; TRBD1 is the table's D call and was not checked against the DNA. TRBV21-1 is given as a pseudogene. This CDR3 region has 23 residues. The CDR3 region is CASSKWDPGTGGPYPSINQPQHF. The CDR3 DNA follows: TGTGCCAGCAGCAAATGGGACCCCGGGACAGGAGGACCCTACCCTAGCATCAATCAGCCCCAGCATTTT.

The chain joins TRBV15 to TRBJ2-5, with D possibly being TRBD1 (6 bases). CDR3 length: 15 residues. Germline V gives CDR1 LNHNV, CDR2 YYDKDF (reference sequence). The V gene lost 2 bases and the J gene lost 3 bases, with 13 bases spanning the gap. CDR3 bases: TGTGCCACCAGCAGAACCCCCACAGGGAAAGAGACCCAGTACTTC. Translating it yields CATSRTPTGKETQYF.

The chain couples TRBV27 to TRBJ2-6; TRBD1 is a possible D gene (8 bases). This CDR3 has 18 residues. Germline assignment: CDR1 MNHEY and CDR2 SMNVEV (reference sequence). The germline V and J ends were trimmed by 2 bases and 0 bases, with 14 bases remaining between them. The CDR3 DNA sequence: TGTGCCAGCAGTTTAAGCGGGACAGGCGTCTCTGGGGCCAACGTCCTGACTTTC. Its translation: CASSLSGTGVSGANVLTF. Together with reference TRBV27 and TRBJ2-6, the CDR3 gives the full variable domain: EAQVTQNPRYLITVTGKKLTVTCSQNMNHEYMSWYRQDPGLGLRQIYYSMNVEVTDKGDVPEGYKVSRKEKRNFPLILESPSPNQTSLYFCASSLSGTGVSGANVLTFGAGSRLTVL.

V gene TRBV5-6 combines with J gene TRBJ2-1; D remains unclear. Germline V gene data show CDR1 as SGHDT and CDR2 as YYEEEE. CDR3 size: 12 residues. The V and J ends lost 2 bases and 6 bases respectively, with 6 bases between them. Here the CDR3 reads CASSFIGNEQFF. In DNA form, the CDR3 reads TGTGCCAGCAGCTTTATCGGCAATGAGCAGTTCTTC. The full variable domain, completed using reference TRBV5-6 and TRBJ2-1, is DAGVTQSPTHLIKTRGQQVTLRCSPKSGHDTVSWYQQALGQGPQFIFQYYEEEERQRGNFPDRFSGHQFPNYSSELNVNALLLGDSALYLCASSFIGNEQFFGPGTRLTVL.

In this sample, this clone turned up a few times. The rearrangement links TRBV28 to TRBJ2-7; D is unclear. This CDR3 comprises 13 residues. V lost 5 bases, J lost 4 bases, and 12 bases lay in between. Germline V gene data show CDR1 as MDHEN and CDR2 as SYDVKM. The CDR3 DNA reads TGTGCCAGCAGTCCCACCTCGCGGTACGAGCAGTACTTC. This codes for CASSPTSRYEQYF. The full variable domain, with the rest looked up from reference TRBV28 and TRBJ2-7, is DVKVTQSSRYLVKRTGEKVFLECVQDMDHENMFWYRQDPGLGLRLIYFSYDVKMKEKGDIPEGYSVSREKKERFSLILESASTNQTSMYLCASSPTSRYEQYFGPGTRLTVT.

The chain has TRBV20-1 and TRBJ1-2; possible D gene TRBD1, 6 bases. CDR3 length: 11 residues. Germline values: CDR1 DFQATT, CDR2 SNEGSKA (reference sequence). The V end lost 5 bases, the J end lost 7 bases, and 11 bases lay between the germline ends. CDR3 DNA: TGCAGTGCTCGCAGGACAGCTGGCTACACCTTC. The encoded protein is CSARRTAGYTF.

V gene TRBV5-6 combines with J gene TRBJ2-1; 10 bases agree with TRBD1. After removal of 7 bases from V and 2 bases from J, the junction contained 6 bases not matched to a gene. Germline V gene sequence: CDR1 SGHDT, CDR2 YYEEEE. CDR3 size: 15 residues. The CDR3 DNA reads as TGTGCCAGCGGACCCGGGACAGGGGCCTACAATGAGCAGTTCTTC. Translating it yields CASGPGTGAYNEQFF.

This chain uses TRBV6-5 with TRBJ1-6; D is unclear. This CDR3 contains 14 residues. The V and J ends lost 6 bases and 8 bases respectively, with 14 bases between them. Germline CDR1 is MNHEY and CDR2 is SVGAGI. CDR3 sequence: CASRQSVPHSPLHF. The DNA of the CDR3 is TGTGCCAGCAGGCAATCGGTTCCTCATTCACCCCTCCACTTT.

CDR3 sequence: CASSVSGRAVYNEQFF. The CDR3 region has the DNA TGTGCCAGCAGCGTTTCCGGGAGGGCCGTCTACAATGAGCAGTTCTTC. The V gene is TRBV9, the J gene TRBJ2-1; 8 nucleotides agree with TRBD2. With 2 bases clipped from V and 3 bases from J, the junction kept 7 bases outside the gene matches. The CDR3 is 16 amino acids. Looked up from germline, CDR1 is SGDLS and CDR2 is YYNGEE.

The rearrangement links TRBV5-4 to TRBJ1-3, with a tentative D call TRBD1 (5 bases). The ends were cut back, 1 base at V and 0 bases at J, with 8 bases in the middle. The germline CDR1 and CDR2 sequences are SGHNT and YYREEE (reference sequence). The CDR3 spans 15 residues. The CDR3 spells CASSLPGPSGNTIYF. For the CDR3, the DNA is TGTGCCAGCAGCTTGCCAGGGCCCTCTGGAAACACCATATATTTT.

This rearrangement joins TRBV5-4 to TRBJ2-5, with TRBD2 matching 10 bases. This CDR3 region has 14 residues. CDR1 and CDR2 from the germline V gene are SGHNT and YYREEE (reference sequence). After removal of 2 bases from V and 3 bases from J, the junction contained 1 base not matched to a gene. The CDR3 protein is CASSFGLAEETQYF. CDR3 DNA: TGTGCCAGCAGCTTCGGACTAGCGGAAGAGACCCAGTACTTC.

This chain links TRBV28 with TRBJ2-5, with D tentatively TRBD2 (7 bases). The CDR3 totals 16 residues. With 4 bases removed from V and 2 bases from J, the gap between germline ends came to 17 bases. Per germline, CDR1 MDHEN and CDR2 SYDVKM. The CDR3 spells CASSSPAGASQETQYF. CDR3 sequence (DNA): TGTGCCAGCAGTTCCCCCGCGGGGGCCTCGCAAGAGACCCAGTACTTC.

V usage is TRBV7-9 and J usage is TRBJ1-1, with TRBD1 as a possible D gene (5 bases). Trimming removed 1 base at V and 5 bases at J, with 17 bases between. CDR1 and CDR2 from the germline V gene are SEHNR and FQNEAQ (reference sequence). This CDR3 is built from 16 residues. The chain's CDR3 is CASSLGQGSQATEAFF. The CDR3 region has the DNA TGTGCCAGCAGCTTAGGGCAGGGTAGTCAGGCGACTGAAGCTTTCTTT.